What follows are 19 T cell receptor beta chains derived from one specimen sequenced in a study of blood T cells in healthy people across ages. A second PCR, run for about 7 to 11 cycles, used a sample-barcoded 5' primer plus a J-beta primer mix. MiXCR, run by TCRdb on the 5' RACE reads, gives a single entry per CDR3 protein. This sample carries 590,000 or so distinct CDR3 sequences, around 31% of them seen once, and the ten largest clones take around 14%. The sample taken for sequencing was blood. The receptors stem from a woman of 80 years or more in good health.

This clonotype was counted ten times or more. J is TRBJ2-7 and V is TRBV9, with D possibly TRBD2 on 5 matching bases. Germline V lookup: CDR1 SGDLS, CDR2 YYNGEE. V gave up 0 bases and J gave up 6 bases, with 10 bases separating them. The length of the CDR3 is 13 residues. As DNA, the CDR3 is TGTGCCAGCAGCGTAGGTGACGAGGGCGAGCAGTACTTC. It codes for CASSVGDEGEQYF. Together with reference TRBV9 and TRBJ2-7, the CDR3 gives the full variable domain: DSGVTQTPKHLITATGQRVTLRCSPRSGDLSVYWYQQSLDQGLQFLIQYYNGEERAKGNILERFSAQQFPDLHSELNLSSLELGDSALYFCASSVGDEGEQYFGPGTRLTVT.

This clonotype was found a few times. V gene TRBV5-5 combines with J gene TRBJ2-7, with D unclear. Trimming pared 4 bases from V and 4 bases from J, leaving 6 bases between. The CDR3 runs 11 residues. The V gene's germline CDR1 is SGHKS and CDR2 YYEKEE (reference sequence). The CDR3 bases are TGTGCCAGCAGCCCCTATTACGAGCAGTACTTC. Translation gives CASSPYYEQYF.

This chain uses TRBV7-2 with TRBJ1-2; no firm D call. V lost 4 bases, J lost 1 base, and 10 bases lay in between. Per germline, CDR1 SGHTA and CDR2 FQGNSA. The CDR3 consists of 14 residues. Here the CDR3 DNA reads TGTGCCAGCAGCTGGGATGGCCTTAACTATGGCTACACCTTC. Protein sequence: CASSWDGLNYGYTF.

This clonotype was detected ten times or more. This rearrangement joins TRBV20-1 to TRBJ2-1; possibly TRBD1 or TRBD2 for D (6 bases each). The CDR3 runs 15 residues. The V end was cut by 2 bases, the J end by 3 bases, with 14 bases between. The germline CDR1 and CDR2 sequences are DFQATT and SNEGSKA (reference sequence). The CDR3 loop is CSARRPGGRYNEQFF. The DNA for the CDR3 is TGCAGTGCTAGACGTCCCGGGGGCCGCTACAATGAGCAGTTCTTC.

This clonotype was seen more than once but under ten times. The V call is TRBV7-2, the J call TRBJ1-1, with D perhaps TRBD1 (5 bases). The V end lost 0 bases, the J end lost 10 bases, and 12 bases lay between the germline ends. This CDR3 spans 13 amino acids. Germline V lookup: CDR1 SGHTA, CDR2 FQGNSA. For the CDR3, the DNA is TGTGCCAGCAGCTTAGCGGCCCAGGGCCGAGCTTTCTTT. Its protein is CASSLAAQGRAFF.

The chain couples TRBV9 to TRBJ1-1, with D possibly matching TRBD1 (6 bases). This CDR3 is built from 15 residues. Trimming shortened V by 3 bases and J by 1 base, and 13 bases separated the two germline ends. CDR1 and CDR2 (germline): SGDLS, YYNGEE. The CDR3: CASSALGRGNTEAFF. The CDR3 DNA reads as TGTGCCAGCAGCGCCCTAGGCAGGGGGAACACTGAAGCTTTCTTT.

This clonotype was counted between two and nine times. With a much larger clone just one base away, this may be a read error. V is TRBV6-6 and J is TRBJ2-7, with 10 bases matching TRBD1. Trimming at V came to 6 bases and at J to 6 bases, leaving 17 bases not matched to a gene. There are 17 residues in the CDR3. Germline-derived CDR1 and CDR2 are MNHNY and SVGAGI (reference sequence). CDR3 DNA: TGTGCCAGCAGACCCATAGGCCGGGACAGGGGTTGGGCCGAGCAGTACTTC. As protein: CASRPIGRDRGWAEQYF.

This clonotype occurred a few times. The J gene is TRBJ2-2, the V gene TRBV15; 8 nucleotides agree with TRBD1. The J segment lost 7 bases and the V segment lost 6 bases, leaving 7 bases of the junction unmatched. The CDR3 consists of 14 residues. Germline-derived CDR1 and CDR2 are LNHNV and YYDKDF (reference sequence). CDR3 coding DNA: TGTGCCACCAGAGACAGGGGATATGGCGGGGAGCTGTTTTTT. This codes for CATRDRGYGGELFF.

The chain's CDR3 is CASSRRTGGFTGANVLTF. The CDR3 DNA follows: TGTGCCAGCAGCCGAAGGACAGGCGGATTTACTGGGGCCAACGTCCTGACTTTC. The rearrangement links TRBV7-2 to TRBJ2-6, with TRBD1 identical over 7 bases. Germline V gene lookup returns CDR1 SGHTA and CDR2 FQGNSA. CDR3 length: 18 residues. V gave up 5 bases and J gave up 2 bases; unmatched junction bases: 12. Supplemented by reference TRBV7-2 and TRBJ2-6, the full variable domain reads GAGVSQSPSNKVTEKGKDVELRCDPISGHTALYWYRQSLGQGLEFLIYFQGNSAPDKSGLPSDRFSAERTGGSVSTLTIQRTQQEDSAVYLCASSRRTGGFTGANVLTFGAGSRLTVL.

The chain joins TRBV5-1 to TRBJ2-2; 9 bases match TRBD1. This CDR3 is 16 amino acids long. Germline lookup yields CDR1 SGHRS and CDR2 YFSETQ. Trimming at V came to 5 bases and at J to 7 bases, leaving 12 bases not matched to a gene. In DNA, the CDR3 is TGCGCCAGCAGTCTCGGCTACAGGGGGCTAGGCGGGGAGCTGTTTTTT. It specifies CASSLGYRGLGGELFF.

The chain joins TRBV12-3 or TRBV12-4 to TRBJ1-5; the D gene is possibly TRBD1 (5 bases). This CDR3 has 14 residues. The germline V and J ends were trimmed by 5 bases and 7 bases, with 15 bases remaining between them. In nucleotides, the CDR3 is TGTGCCAGCAGTCTGGGACCTGGCGGGCAGCCCCAGCATTTT. The encoded protein is CASSLGPGGQPQHF.

This clonotype was detected a few times. The chain is built from TRBV12-3 or TRBV12-4 and TRBJ1-3; D unclear. The V gene lost 4 bases and the J gene lost 0 bases, with 10 bases spanning the gap. This CDR3 contains 15 residues. The CDR3 DNA follows: TGTGCCAGCAGTTCGTCCCGACGCTCTGGAAACACCATATATTTT. It encodes CASSSSRRSGNTIYF.

The table lists this clonotype with many counts. The V gene is TRBV9, the J gene TRBJ2-4; possible D gene TRBD2, 7 bases. CDR3 length: 16 residues. Germline loops: CDR1 SGDLS, CDR2 YYNGEE. Trimming took off 4 bases at V and 0 bases at J, with 14 bases between the two ends. CDR3 in DNA: TGTGCCAGCAGCCCCCTGGGGGGGGCAGCCAAAAACATTCAGTACTTC. It codes for CASSPLGGAAKNIQYF.

This clonotype has a count of ten or more. This chain links TRBV30 with TRBJ2-3; 8 bases are shared with TRBD1. This CDR3 is built from 13 residues. The germline V gene encodes CDR1 GTSNPN and CDR2 SVGIG (reference sequence). Unmatched junction bases numbered 0, after V lost 0 bases and J lost 4 bases. In DNA form, the CDR3 reads TGTGCCTGGAGTGTACAGGGGGCAGATACGCAGTATTTT. It is translated as CAWSVQGADTQYF.

This clonotype has ten or more counts. V gene TRBV12-3 or TRBV12-4 combines with J gene TRBJ2-1; 16 nucleotides align to TRBD2. The CDR3 has 19 amino acids. Trimming removed 6 bases from V and 4 bases from J; junction bases left unmatched: 12. The DNA for the CDR3 is TGTGCCAGCAGCACTCCGGGACTAGCGGGGGGGCCTGTATACAATGAGCAGTTCTTC. Amino acids: CASSTPGLAGGPVYNEQFF.

This clonotype showed up just a few times. The chain recombines TRBV20-1 with TRBJ2-5; D ambiguous. The CDR3 spans 14 residues. Germline assignment: CDR1 DFQATT and CDR2 SNEGSKA (reference sequence). V was shortened by 5 bases and J by 2 bases, with 15 bases between the two germline ends. CDR3 amino acids: CSAGLPELQETQYF. The CDR3 DNA sequence: TGCAGTGCTGGCCTACCGGAGCTACAAGAGACCCAGTACTTC.

For this clonotype: One end of the junction does not line up with germline, which may come from a read error. The chain is built from TRBV18 and TRBJ1-2, with 7 bases fitting TRBD1. The CDR3 is 13 amino acids. Germline CDR1 reads KGHSH; CDR2 reads LQKENI. CDR3 protein: CASSQDRNYGHTF. The CDR3 DNA sequence: TGTGCCAGCTCACAGGACAGGAACTATGGCCACACCTTC.

This clonotype was counted ten times or more. The chain carries TRBV30 and TRBJ2-5; no clear D. Trimming removed 3 bases from V and 1 base from J, with 3 bases in between. The CDR3 sequence is 11 residues long. Germline V gene sequence: CDR1 GTSNPN, CDR2 SVGIG (reference sequence). Here the CDR3 reads CAWRLQETQYF. The CDR3 DNA reads TGTGCCTGGAGGCTCCAAGAGACCCAGTACTTC.

The chain has TRBV7-2 and TRBJ1-1; D not resolved. Trimming took 4 bases from V and 6 from J, leaving 15 bases between them. Germline-derived CDR1 and CDR2 are SGHTA and FQGNSA. This CDR3 comprises 14 residues. The CDR3 sequence is CASSSRPGRSEAFF. DNA for the CDR3: TGTGCCAGCAGCTCCCGGCCCGGCAGGTCTGAAGCTTTCTTT.